The sequence of this TCR beta chain was determined in a study of shared clonotypes between healthy human individuals. An even split of each subset's genomic DNA across several immunoSEQ plates was performed. Per sorted-subset replicate PCR, input was around 220 ng DNA, representing tens of thousands of T cell genomes. The protocol was immunoSEQ multiplex PCR, while the TCRdb copy is restricted to in-frame clones and leaves out a portion. The sample carries 2 million to 2.5 million clones, 90% to 97% recorded once. Concerning this clone itself: The antigen is undetermined.

This CDR3 has 14 residues. CDR1 and CDR2 (germline): SGHRS, YFSETQ. V was clipped by 2 bases and J by 1 base, with 9 bases between them. Study-level results: Naive CD4 clonotypes were shared across a few donors at 4.5% to 6.5%. Rarefaction revealed incomplete sorted-subset sequencing despite large depth.

This sequence was found in a man between 18 and 35 years old in good health. The specimen was naive CD4+ T cells sorted from blood. Subset here: CD45RA+ positively selected. The chain links TRBV5-1 to TRBJ1-1; D gene uncertain. CDR3 loop: CASSFEGSNTEAFF. CDR3 bases: TGCGCCAGCAGCTTTGAGGGATCGAACACTGAAGCTTTCTTT.